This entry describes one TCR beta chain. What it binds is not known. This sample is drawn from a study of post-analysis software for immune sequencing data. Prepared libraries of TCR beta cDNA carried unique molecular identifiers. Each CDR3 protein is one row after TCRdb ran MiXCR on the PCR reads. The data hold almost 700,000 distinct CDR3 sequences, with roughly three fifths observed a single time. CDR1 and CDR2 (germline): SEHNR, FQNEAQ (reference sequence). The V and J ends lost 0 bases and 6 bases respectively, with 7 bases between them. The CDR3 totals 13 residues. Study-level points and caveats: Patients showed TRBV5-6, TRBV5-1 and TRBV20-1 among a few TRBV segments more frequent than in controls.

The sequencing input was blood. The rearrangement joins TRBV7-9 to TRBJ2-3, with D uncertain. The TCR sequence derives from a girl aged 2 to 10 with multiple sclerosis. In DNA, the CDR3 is TGTGCCAGCAGCTTAGCCTCCCTGGATACGCAGTATTTT. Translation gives CASSLASLDTQYF.